This record looks at one TCR beta chain sequence and its context. Its matching antigen is unknown. The record originates from a study of PD-L1 blockade in urothelial cancer. Study in general: Study patients had been treated with 0 to 3 previous chemotherapy regimens. General study points: For durable-benefit patients, tumor-associated blood clones expanded more at 3 weeks.

Sequencing used immunoSEQ multiplex PCR; TCRdb keeps in-frame clones, though not all of them. The sample carries approximately 52,000 clones, about 72% recorded once. Trimming at V came to 4 bases and at J to 2 bases, leaving 8 bases not matched to a gene. Germline CDR1 and CDR2: SGHTA and FQGNSA. CDR3 length: 16 residues. The chain is built from TRBV7-2 and TRBJ2-7, with 10 positions matching TRBD2. This TCR derives from a man aged 65-85 years with urothelial cancer. The sequencing here drew on PBMCs, taken around atezolizumab (anti-PD-L1) treatment. CDR3 protein: CASSSSGLAATYEQYF. The DNA of the CDR3 is TGTGCCAGCAGCTCTAGTGGACTAGCGGCAACCTACGAGCAGTACTTC.